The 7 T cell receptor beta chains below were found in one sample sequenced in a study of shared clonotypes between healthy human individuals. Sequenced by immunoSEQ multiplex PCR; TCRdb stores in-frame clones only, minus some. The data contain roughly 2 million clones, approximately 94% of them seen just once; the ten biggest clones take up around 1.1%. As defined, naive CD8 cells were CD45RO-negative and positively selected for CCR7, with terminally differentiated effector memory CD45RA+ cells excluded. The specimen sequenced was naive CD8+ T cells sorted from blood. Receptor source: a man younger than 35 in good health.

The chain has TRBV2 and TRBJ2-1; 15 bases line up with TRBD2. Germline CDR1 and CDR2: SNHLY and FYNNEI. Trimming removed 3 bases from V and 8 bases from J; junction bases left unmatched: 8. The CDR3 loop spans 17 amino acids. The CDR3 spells CASSDRTSGGAFDEQFF. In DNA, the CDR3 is TGTGCCAGCAGTGATCGGACTAGCGGGGGGGCCTTTGATGAGCAGTTCTTC. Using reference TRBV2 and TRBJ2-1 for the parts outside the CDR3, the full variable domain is EPEVTQTPSHQVTQMGQEVILRCVPISNHLYFYWYRQILGQKVEFLVSFYNNEISEKSEIFDDQFSVERPDGSNFTLKIRSTKLEDSAMYFCASSDRTSGGAFDEQFFGPGTRLTVL.

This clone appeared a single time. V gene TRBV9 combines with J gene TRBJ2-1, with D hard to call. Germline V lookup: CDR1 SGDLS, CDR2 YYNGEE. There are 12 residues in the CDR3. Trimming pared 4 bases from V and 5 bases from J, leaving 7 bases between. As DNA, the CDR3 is TGTGCCAGCAGCCCCACCAACAATGAGCAGTTCTTC. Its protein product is CASSPTNNEQFF.

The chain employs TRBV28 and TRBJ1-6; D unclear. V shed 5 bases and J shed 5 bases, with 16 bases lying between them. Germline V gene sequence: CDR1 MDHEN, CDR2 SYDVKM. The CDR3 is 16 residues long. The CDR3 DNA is TGTGCCAGCAGTCCGAGGGTTGGGAGGGATAATTCACCCCTCCACTTT. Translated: CASSPRVGRDNSPLHF. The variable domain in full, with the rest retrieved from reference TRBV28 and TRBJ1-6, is DVKVTQSSRYLVKRTGEKVFLECVQDMDHENMFWYRQDPGLGLRLIYFSYDVKMKEKGDIPEGYSVSREKKERFSLILESASTNQTSMYLCASSPRVGRDNSPLHFGNGTRLTVT.

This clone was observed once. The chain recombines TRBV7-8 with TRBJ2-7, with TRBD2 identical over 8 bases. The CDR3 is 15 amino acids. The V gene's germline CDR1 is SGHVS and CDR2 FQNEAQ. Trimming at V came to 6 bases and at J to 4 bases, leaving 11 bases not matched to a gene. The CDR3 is CASSPDVAGSYEQYF. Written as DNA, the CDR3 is TGTGCCAGCAGTCCCGATGTAGCGGGGTCTTACGAGCAGTACTTC.

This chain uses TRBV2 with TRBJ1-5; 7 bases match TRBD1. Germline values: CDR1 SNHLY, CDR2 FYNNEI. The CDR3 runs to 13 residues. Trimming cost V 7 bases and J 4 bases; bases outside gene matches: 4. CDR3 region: CASTPTGNQPQHF. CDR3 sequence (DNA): TGTGCCAGCACCCCGACAGGGAATCAGCCCCAGCATTTT.

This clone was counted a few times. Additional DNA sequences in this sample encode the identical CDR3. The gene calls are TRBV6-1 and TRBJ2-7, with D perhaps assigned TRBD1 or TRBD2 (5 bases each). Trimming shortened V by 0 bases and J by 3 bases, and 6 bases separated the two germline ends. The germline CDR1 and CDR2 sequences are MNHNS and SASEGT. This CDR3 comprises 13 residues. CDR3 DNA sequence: TGTGCCAGCAGTGAAGCGGGGGACTACGAGCAGTACTTC. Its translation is CASSEAGDYEQYF.

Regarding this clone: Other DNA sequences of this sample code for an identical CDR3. DNA of the CDR3: TGTGCCAGCAGCGTGGCAGGGGGCGCAGATACGCAGTATTTT. Translating gives CASSVAGGADTQYF. The V and J genes are TRBV9 and TRBJ2-3, with TRBD1 identical over 8 bases. The V segment lost 2 bases and the J segment 4 bases; nucleotides outside the gene matches: 3. Germline CDR1 and CDR2: SGDLS and YYNGEE. CDR3 size: 14 residues. The whole variable domain, remainder taken from reference TRBV9 and TRBJ2-3, is DSGVTQTPKHLITATGQRVTLRCSPRSGDLSVYWYQQSLDQGLQFLIQYYNGEERAKGNILERFSAQQFPDLHSELNLSSLELGDSALYFCASSVAGGADTQYFGPGTRLTVL.